Following are 20 T cell receptor beta chains from one sample sequenced in a study of CXCR3-negative and CXCR3-positive naive CD8 T cells (dated by TCRdb to the late 2010s). The data were produced on a NextSeq 550. The Human TCR Profiling Kit (MiLaboratory) was used to prepare UMI-labeled 5' RACE TRB cDNA libraries. TCRdb reprocessed the reads and lists each CDR3 protein sequence as a single entry, with no DNA. The table of this sample itemizes approximately 49,000 distinct CDR3 sequences. Approximately 15% of the sample is held by the ten biggest clonotypes. Sequencing was performed on memory CD8+ T cells from blood. The cell subset or site label here, explained by the study, means: conventional CD8+ memory T cells (TMEM), sorted as controls. The receptor set was obtained from a human donor in good health. Some clones in this sample may be carry-over from other donors' samples.

The V and J genes are TRBV29-1 and TRBJ1-1; TCRdb returns TRBD1, unconfirmable since there is no DNA. The germline gives CDR1 SQVTM, CDR2 ANQGSEA. The CDR3 has 14 residues. CDR3 protein: CSVSPRGGNTEAFF.

CDR3 amino acids: CASSSRPGQGRETQYF. The chain is built from TRBV11-3 and TRBJ2-5; there is no DNA to check the TCRdb D call of TRBD1. Germline-derived CDR1 and CDR2 are SGHNT and YENEEA. The CDR3 runs 16 residues.

The gene calls are TRBV12-3 or TRBV12-4 and TRBJ2-3. The CDR3 is 16 amino acids. The CDR3 sequence is CASSAAAVISTDTQYF.

The chain is built from TRBV12-3 or TRBV12-4 and TRBJ2-7; the D call of TRBD2 rests on TCRdb alone, since no DNA is present to check it. CDR3 length: 18 residues. The chain's CDR3 is CASSSFPGTSGRPYEQYF.

The chain couples TRBV2 to TRBJ2-7; absent DNA, TCRdb's TRBD2 call cannot be checked. Germline CDR1 is SNHLY and CDR2 is FYNNEI. CDR3 length: 14 residues. The CDR3 is CASSGLAGGREQYF.

The gene calls are TRBV7-8 and TRBJ2-1; TCRdb selects TRBD1, and the lack of DNA leaves this call unchecked. Germline lookup yields CDR1 SGHVS and CDR2 FQNEAQ. CDR3 length equals 16 residues. The CDR3 sequence is CASSLSGGPSYNEQFF.

The chain is built from TRBV20-1 and TRBJ2-2; TCRdb indicates TRBD2, and absent DNA this call remains unverified. CDR3 length equals 16 residues. The germline V gene has CDR1 DFQATT and CDR2 SNEGSKA (reference sequence). The CDR3 spells CSARDYERENTGELFF.

The chain recombines TRBV5-1 with TRBJ2-1; the TCRdb D gene call, TRBD1, has no DNA to confirm it. This CDR3 contains 15 residues. CDR1 and CDR2 (germline): SGHRS, YFSETQ. CDR3 amino acids: CASSPGESSYNEQFF.

CDR3 region: CASSLKRDYGYTF. This chain connects TRBV28 to TRBJ1-2. The CDR3 contains 13 residues. Germline V CDR1 and CDR2: MDHEN, SYDVKM.

This chain connects TRBV7-8 to TRBJ1-1; without DNA, the TCRdb call of TRBD1 cannot be checked. The CDR3 contains 13 residues. CDR1 and CDR2 from the germline V gene are SGHVS and FQNEAQ. The CDR3 is CASSPGLNTEAFF.

This chain uses TRBV4-3 with TRBJ1-1; TCRdb indicates TRBD1, and absent DNA this call remains unverified. Germline V CDR1 and CDR2: LGHNA, YSLEER. The CDR3 contains 15 residues. The CDR3 loop is CASSHDITGTTEAFF.

The CDR3 is CSVPYWVRGSPEAFF. The chain carries TRBV29-1 and TRBJ1-1; TCRdb proposes TRBD1, but this gene call is untestable without DNA. The CDR3 spans 15 residues. Germline assignment: CDR1 SQVTM and CDR2 ANQGSEA.

The chain links TRBV5-1 to TRBJ2-1; TCRdb calls TRBD1, which cannot be checked without DNA. Germline CDR1 reads SGHRS; CDR2 reads YFSETQ. CDR3 size: 16 residues. The CDR3 protein is CASRVRGPSSYNEQFF.

V and J are TRBV11-3 and TRBJ2-7; the D call of TRBD1 rests on TCRdb alone, since no DNA is present to check it. Germline V lookup: CDR1 SGHNT, CDR2 YENEEA. The CDR3 has 15 amino acids. The CDR3 reads CASSSPGPRHYEQYF.

The V gene is TRBV7-6, the J gene TRBJ2-7; TCRdb's D call of TRBD2 is untestable without DNA. The CDR3 is made up of 11 amino acids. CDR1 is SGHVS and CDR2 is FNYEAQ in the germline V gene. CDR3: CASSFGGEQYF.

J is TRBJ2-7 and V is TRBV6-5; TCRdb's D call, TRBD1, is unchecked because there is no DNA. The germline V gene encodes CDR1 MNHEY and CDR2 SVGAGI. CDR3 length: 12 residues. This chain's CDR3 is CASRGLRGEQYF.

V and J are TRBV12-3 or TRBV12-4 and TRBJ2-7. The CDR3 consists of 14 residues. The CDR3 protein is CASSLSREIYEQYF.

The CDR3 region is CSVELAGVAADTQYF. This chain links TRBV29-1 with TRBJ2-3; TCRdb proposes TRBD2, but this gene call is untestable without DNA. CDR3 length: 15 residues. Germline-derived CDR1 and CDR2 are SQVTM and ANQGSEA.

The rearrangement uses TRBV20-1 and TRBJ2-7; TCRdb proposes TRBD2, but this gene call is untestable without DNA. Germline loops: CDR1 DFQATT, CDR2 SNEGSKA (reference sequence). The CDR3 is 12 residues long. This CDR3 is CSALAGVYEQYF.

The rearrangement uses TRBV25-1 and TRBJ1-1; no DNA is available, so the TRBD1 call from TCRdb remains unchecked. Germline V lookup: CDR1 MGHDK, CDR2 SYGVNS. There are 15 residues in the CDR3. The CDR3: CASKFGTAMNTEAFF.